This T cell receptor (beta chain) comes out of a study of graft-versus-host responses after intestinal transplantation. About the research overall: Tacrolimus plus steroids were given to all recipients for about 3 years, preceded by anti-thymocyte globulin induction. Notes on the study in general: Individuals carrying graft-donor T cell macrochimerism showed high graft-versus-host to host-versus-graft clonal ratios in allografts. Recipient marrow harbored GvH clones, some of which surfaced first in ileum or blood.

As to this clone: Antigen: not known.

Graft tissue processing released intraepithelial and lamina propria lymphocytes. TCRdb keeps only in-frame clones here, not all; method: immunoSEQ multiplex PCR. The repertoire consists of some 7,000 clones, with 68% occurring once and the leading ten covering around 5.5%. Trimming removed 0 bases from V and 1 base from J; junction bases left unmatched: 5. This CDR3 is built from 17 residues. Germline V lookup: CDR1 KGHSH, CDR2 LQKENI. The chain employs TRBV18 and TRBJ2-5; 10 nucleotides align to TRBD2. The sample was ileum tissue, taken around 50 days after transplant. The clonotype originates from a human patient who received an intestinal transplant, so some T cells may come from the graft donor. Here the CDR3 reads CASSPPKGLASQETQYF. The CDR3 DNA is TGTGCCAGCTCACCACCAAAGGGACTAGCGTCCCAAGAGACCCAGTACTTC.